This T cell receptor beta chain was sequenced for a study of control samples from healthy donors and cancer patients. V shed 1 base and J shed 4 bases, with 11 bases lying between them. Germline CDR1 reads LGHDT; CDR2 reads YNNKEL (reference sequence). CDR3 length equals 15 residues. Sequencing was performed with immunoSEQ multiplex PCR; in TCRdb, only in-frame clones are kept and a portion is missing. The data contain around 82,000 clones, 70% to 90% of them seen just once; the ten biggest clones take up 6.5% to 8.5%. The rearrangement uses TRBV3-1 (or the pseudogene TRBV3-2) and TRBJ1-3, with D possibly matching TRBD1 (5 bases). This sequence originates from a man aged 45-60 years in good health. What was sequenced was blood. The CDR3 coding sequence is TGTGCCAGCAGCCAAGCCCGGACACTGGGAAACACCATATATTTT. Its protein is CASSQARTLGNTIYF.